This T cell receptor beta chain was captured in a study of blood T cell repertoires in COVID-19. CDR3 length equals 17 residues. CDR1 is MGHRA and CDR2 is YSYEKL in the germline V gene. Trimming took 0 bases from V and 3 from J, leaving 14 bases between them. Those who participated ranged in age from roughly 18 to 90 years and resided in about two dozen US areas. Membership in each cohort depended on participant-reported clinical history. This clone occurred once. As originally analysed: Reference gene primers were amplified, and this amplification served to estimate nucleated cell counts. Some clones are missing from TCRdb's copy, which holds only in-frame ones; the method was immunoSEQ multiplex PCR. The DNA gave D and trimming, while V, J and clone size come from that table. The sample has roughly 200,000 clones; 80% to 90% are singletons.

This TCR was recovered from a middle-aged woman with acute COVID-19. The V call is TRBV4-1, the J call TRBJ2-2, with TRBD2 as a possible D gene (6 bases). What was sequenced was PBMCs or T cells enriched from blood (not recorded which). For the CDR3, the DNA is TGCGCCAGCAGCCAAGATCGGTGGACGGGAGACACCGGGGAGCTGTTTTTT. Amino acid sequence: CASSQDRWTGDTGELFF.